These T cell receptor beta chains were read from a single sample in a study of blood T cells in healthy people across ages. MiXCR, applied by TCRdb to the 5' RACE reads, yields one record per CDR3 protein. This sample yields 1.5 million to 2 million distinct CDR3 sequences, of which about 49% are seen a single time; less than 2.5% belongs to the top ten. The sequencing input was blood. The origin of the receptors is a woman aged 35 to 49 in good health. The CDR3 runs from the conserved cysteine through the conserved F or W.

V	J	CDR3
TRBV15	TRBJ2-3	CATSSRLAGGGSSTDTQYF
TRBV2	.	CASSDNKDGGTRETQYF
TRBV5-1	TRBJ2-5	CASSLGRLAGEYQETQYF
TRBV10-3	TRBJ1-5	CAIASDNQPQHF
TRBV4-3	TRBJ2-7	CASSQEPRTVRYF
TRBV20-1	TRBJ1-5	CSAEDRGTNQPQHF
TRBV15	TRBJ2-3	CATSRDPATTDTQYF
TRBV7-9	TRBJ1-2	CASSSGQGTVGDGYTF
TRBV29-1	TRBJ1-4	CSVRKGTGGEKLFF
TRBV20-1	TRBJ2-5	CSASPSGYQETQYF